This T cell receptor beta chain was observed in a study of blood T cell repertoires in COVID-19. Study summary: Donors in the United States, Italy and Spain gave samples during acute or convalescent COVID-19. PBMCs, B-cell-depleted T cells, or T cells provided the cDNA or gDNA that made up the material.

The table lists this clone with a few counts. Some clones are missing from TCRdb's copy, which holds only in-frame ones; the method was immunoSEQ multiplex PCR. This table has about 410,000 clones, around 86% appearing once. V lost 1 base, J lost 1 base, and 10 bases lay in between. The CDR3 is 15 residues long. Germline CDR1 LGHDT, CDR2 YNNKEL (reference sequence). The receptor comes from a woman aged 25 to 45 with active or convalescent COVID-19. This chain connects TRBV3-1 (or the pseudogene TRBV3-2) to TRBJ1-1; possibly TRBD1 for D (5 bases). The sequencing sample was made of peripheral blood. CDR3 sequence: CASSQGGGGNTEAFF. The CDR3 nucleotides read TGTGCCAGCAGCCAAGGAGGCGGGGGGAACACTGAAGCTTTCTTT.